This T cell receptor beta chain originates from a study of read filtering for tumor transcriptome and immune sequencing. Remarks on this clonotype: This sequence may be a read error, since a much larger clone differs from it by one base.

This library used approximately 390 ng RNA and molecular barcoded adaptors spanning alpha/delta and beta/gamma chains. TCRdb itself ran the reads through MiXCR, one entry per CDR3 protein. The table shows some 120,000 distinct CDR3 sequences, with 10% to 15% occurring only once. Sequenced material: a population of CD138-negative cells sorted from bone marrow. This TCR was recovered from a donor at least 40 years old with multiple myeloma.

The CDR3 DNA sequence: TGCAGCGTTGAAACCCAGGGAGTAGGAACTGAAGCTTCCTTT. It encodes CSVETQGVGTEASF. The V and J genes are TRBV29-1 and TRBJ1-1; D may be TRBD1 (5 bases). The CDR3 is 14 residues long. Germline CDR1 and CDR2: SQVTM and ANQGSEA.